This passage covers 2 T cell receptor beta chains from one sample sequenced in a study of CD8 T cells in Susac syndrome. RNA amounts of about 0.5 to 1 ug underwent reverse transcription with random hexamers. TCRdb analysed the immunoSEQ multiplex PCR reads with MiXCR anew, one entry per CDR3 protein. The sample has about 300,000 distinct CDR3 sequences; about nine tenths are singletons. Material for sequencing was CD8+ T cells from PBMCs. The source of these receptors is a human donor with multiple sclerosis.

The chain combines TRBV9 with TRBJ2-2; D gene unclear. CDR3 size: 14 residues. From germline, CDR1 is SGDLS and CDR2 YYNGEE. The V gene lost 4 bases and the J gene lost 4 bases, with 11 bases spanning the gap. Written as DNA, the CDR3 is TGTGCCAGCAGCCCTCTCTCGGTCACCGGGGAGCTGTTTTTT. It translates to CASSPLSVTGELFF. The full variable domain, completed using reference TRBV9 and TRBJ2-2, is DSGVTQTPKHLITATGQRVTLRCSPRSGDLSVYWYQQSLDQGLQFLIQYYNGEERAKGNILERFSAQQFPDLHSELNLSSLELGDSALYFCASSPLSVTGELFFGEGSRLTVL.

The genes are TRBV9 and TRBJ2-1; 8 nucleotides align to TRBD2. The CDR3 consists of 15 residues. From germline, CDR1 is SGDLS and CDR2 YYNGEE. V shed 0 bases and J 9 bases; nucleotides not matched to a gene: 8. The CDR3 here is CASSVAGTRGLEQFF. The CDR3 nucleotides are TGTGCCAGCAGCGTAGCTGGGACTAGGGGTCTTGAGCAGTTCTTC.